This T cell receptor (beta chain) was recorded in a study of regulatory T cells in long-lasting Graves disease. Findings and caveats of the study: TCR diversity was lower in persistent Graves' patients (versus newly diagnosed ones).

Arm-PCR of CDR3 regions with iRepertoire HTBI primers generated TCR beta libraries. TCRdb reprocessed the multiplex PCR reads with MiXCR, giving one entry per CDR3 protein. The sample gives roughly 500,000 distinct CDR3 sequences, 20% to 25% of which show up once; roughly 14% is in the top ten. With regard to this clonotype: The antigen is not known. A much larger clone lies a single base off, so this may be a read error.

This CDR3 has 15 amino acids. V lost 6 bases and J 6 bases, leaving 20 bases between the germline ends. The germline CDR1 and CDR2 sequences are MNHEY and SMNVEV (reference sequence). As to time point: persistent/refractory GD, antithyroid drugs over 5 years with positive TRAb. RNA extracted from PBMCs served as the sequencing template. Sequenced here: peripheral blood mononuclear cells (PBMCs), sampled when the disease was refractory, from a patient treated with antithyroid drugs. The J gene is TRBJ1-1, the V gene TRBV27; weak D call: TRBD1 (5 bases). The source of this sequence is a female donor with Graves disease. The CDR3 DNA reads TGTGCCAGCAGCCCCGAGGGCAGGGTACGAGCTGAAGCTTTCTTT. Translating gives CASSPEGRVRAEAFF.